The 13 T cell receptor beta chains below were found in one sample sequenced in a study of OX40 agonist ivuxolimab in advanced cancers. Using immunoSEQ multiplex PCR, the repertoire was profiled, and TCRdb retains in-frame clones only, with some absent. The data show fewer than 50,000 clones, with around 83% seen just once and 7.5% to 10% held by the top ten. The input for sequencing was CD4+ or CD8+ T cells sorted from blood, taken in a trial of the OX40 agonist ivuxolimab. All receptors derive from an adult with an advanced solid tumor such as melanoma, head and neck, liver or kidney cancer.

The chain recombines TRBV6-5 with TRBJ1-1, with D hard to call. The V gene's germline CDR1 is MNHEY and CDR2 SVGAGI. This CDR3 region has 15 residues. V was clipped by 0 bases and J by 3 bases, with 11 bases between them. CDR3 coding DNA: TGTGCCAGCAGTTACTCGTTAGTCCGAGACACTGAAGCTTTCTTT. This encodes CASSYSLVRDTEAFF.

This clone was picked up one time. The J gene is TRBJ2-3, the V gene TRBV28, with D hard to call. The CDR3 extends over 14 amino acids. Trimming took off 3 bases at V and 0 bases at J, with 7 bases between the two ends. CDR1 is MDHEN, CDR2 SYDVKM, per germline. The CDR3 region is CASSFGGSTDTQYF. The CDR3 nucleotides are TGTGCCAGCAGTTTCGGTGGTAGCACAGATACGCAGTATTTT. The full variable domain, rest sourced from reference TRBV28 and TRBJ2-3, is DVKVTQSSRYLVKRTGEKVFLECVQDMDHENMFWYRQDPGLGLRLIYFSYDVKMKEKGDIPEGYSVSREKKERFSLILESASTNQTSMYLCASSFGGSTDTQYFGPGTRLTVL.

This chain uses TRBV14 with TRBJ2-5; 9 bases fit TRBD1. Germline CDR1 and CDR2: SGHDN and FVKESK. The CDR3 loop spans 20 amino acids. The trim removed 3 bases at V and 3 bases at J, leaving 20 bases unmatched. The CDR3, as DNA: TGTGCCAGCAGCCAGAGTAGGTTCTGGCGACGGGACAGGGTCAAAGAGACCCAGTACTTC. Translating it yields CASSQSRFWRRDRVKETQYF.

The chain couples TRBV4-1 to TRBJ2-1, with D hard to call. Germline V gene lookup returns CDR1 MGHRA and CDR2 YSYEKL. This CDR3 region has 12 residues. V was shortened by 4 bases and J by 4 bases, with 5 bases between the two germline ends. This CDR3 is CASSPTYNEQFF. Here the CDR3 DNA reads TGCGCCAGCAGCCCTACATACAATGAGCAGTTCTTC.

This chain uses TRBV5-1 with TRBJ2-7, with D possibly being TRBD1 or TRBD2 (7 bases each). This CDR3 is 15 amino acids long. Germline assignment: CDR1 SGHRS and CDR2 YFSETQ. With 8 bases removed from V and 5 bases from J, the gap between germline ends came to 23 bases. For the CDR3, the DNA is TGCGCCAGTCATCCCGCCCCAGGGGGGGGCGACGAGCAGTACTTC. Translation gives CASHPAPGGGDEQYF.

This clone was observed once. The gene calls are TRBV19 and TRBJ2-2; perhaps TRBD1 as D (5 bases). Between the trimmed V and J ends, which lost 3 bases and 1 base, there was a span of 6 bases. Germline values: CDR1 LNHDA, CDR2 SQIVND (reference sequence). This CDR3 is 14 amino acids long. CDR3 region: CASSMQGNTGELFF. The CDR3 DNA follows: TGTGCCAGTAGTATGCAGGGGAACACCGGGGAGCTGTTTTTT.

The chain is built from TRBV29-1 and TRBJ1-3; weak D call: TRBD1 (6 bases). This CDR3 region has 16 residues. In germline, CDR1 is SQVTM, CDR2 ANQGSEA. The germline V and J ends were trimmed by 7 bases and 3 bases, with 22 bases remaining between them. The CDR3 bases are TGCAGCGCTATCCAACAGGGCCGAGGAGGTGGAAACACCATATATTTT. Amino acid sequence: CSAIQQGRGGGNTIYF.

As to this clone: Sequence at one end of the junction differs from germline and may be a read error. The same CDR3 can be traced to other DNA sequences in this sample. The J gene is TRBJ1-2, the V gene TRBV28, with TRBD1 as a possible D gene (5 bases). This CDR3 comprises 16 residues. Germline CDR1 is MDHEN and CDR2 is SYDVKM. The DNA for the CDR3 is TGTGCCAGCAGTTTCAGGCCCCTCACGCGGGGCTATGGCTATACCTTC. As protein: CASSFRPLTRGYGYTF.

The chain uses TRBV5-4 and TRBJ2-1; 13 positions match TRBD2. Germline V gene lookup returns CDR1 SGHNT and CDR2 YYREEE (reference sequence). The CDR3 spans 19 residues. V was clipped by 0 bases and J by 2 bases; unmatched bases: 8. CDR3 residues: CASSLVTSGRGRPYNEQFF. The DNA for the CDR3 is TGTGCCAGCAGCTTGGTTACTAGCGGGAGGGGGAGGCCCTACAATGAGCAGTTCTTC.

This chain links TRBV6-5 with TRBJ2-5; D is unclear. Germline-derived CDR1 and CDR2 are MNHEY and SVGAGI. The CDR3 is 11 residues long. The V end was cut by 4 bases, the J end by 5 bases, with 5 bases between. The CDR3 region has the DNA TGTGCCAGCAGTTCTCAGGAGACCCAGTACTTC. This gives the protein CASSSQETQYF.

V gene TRBV28 combines with J gene TRBJ2-7; perhaps D is TRBD1 or TRBD2 (6 bases each). Trimming shortened V by 9 bases and J by 6 bases, and 12 bases separated the two germline ends. This CDR3 is 11 amino acids long. From germline, CDR1 is MDHEN and CDR2 SYDVKM. The CDR3 DNA is TGTGCCAGTCGAGGGGGGTCCGAGCAGTACTTC. Its translation is CASRGGSEQYF.

J is TRBJ2-5 and V is TRBV6-5; D is perhaps TRBD2 (7 bases). The V gene's germline CDR1 is MNHEY and CDR2 SVGAGI. V was shortened by 5 bases and J by 4 bases, with 17 bases between the two germline ends. The CDR3 totals 15 residues. Here the CDR3 DNA reads TGTGCCAGCAGTCGCCGCCAGGGAGGGGGAGAGACCCAGTACTTC. Its protein is CASSRRQGGGETQYF.

This rearrangement joins TRBV5-1 to TRBJ2-3, with 9 positions matching TRBD1. V lost 2 bases, J lost 3 bases, and 10 bases stayed unmatched. CDR3 length: 17 residues. CDR1 and CDR2 (germline): SGHRS, YFSETQ. As DNA, the CDR3 is TGCGCCAGCAGCTTCCGGGACAGGGTAAGGAGTACAGATACGCAGTATTTT. This translates into CASSFRDRVRSTDTQYF.